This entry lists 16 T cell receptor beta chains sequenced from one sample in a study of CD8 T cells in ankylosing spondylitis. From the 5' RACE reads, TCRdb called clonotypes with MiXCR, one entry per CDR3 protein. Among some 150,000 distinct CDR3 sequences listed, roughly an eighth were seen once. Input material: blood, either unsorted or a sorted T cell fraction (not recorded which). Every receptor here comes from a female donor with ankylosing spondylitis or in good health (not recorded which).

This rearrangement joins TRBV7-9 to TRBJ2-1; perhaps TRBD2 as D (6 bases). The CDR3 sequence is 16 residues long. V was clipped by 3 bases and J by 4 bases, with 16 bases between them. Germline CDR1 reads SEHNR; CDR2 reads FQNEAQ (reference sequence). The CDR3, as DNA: TGTGCCAGCAGCTTGGGTAGCGGCGGCGGATACAATGAGCAGTTCTTC. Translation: CASSLGSGGGYNEQFF.

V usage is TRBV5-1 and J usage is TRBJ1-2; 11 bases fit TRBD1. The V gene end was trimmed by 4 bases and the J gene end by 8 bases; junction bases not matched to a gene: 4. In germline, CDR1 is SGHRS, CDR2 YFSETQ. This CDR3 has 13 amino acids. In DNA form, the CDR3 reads TGCGCCAGCAGCGAGGGACAGGGGGGCGGCTACACCTTC. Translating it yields CASSEGQGGGYTF.

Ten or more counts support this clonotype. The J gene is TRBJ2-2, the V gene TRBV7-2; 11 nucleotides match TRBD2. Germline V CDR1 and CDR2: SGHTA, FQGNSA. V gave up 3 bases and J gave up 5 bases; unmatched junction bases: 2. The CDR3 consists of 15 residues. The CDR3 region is CASSFTSGSTGELFF. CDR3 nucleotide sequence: TGTGCCAGCAGCTTTACTAGCGGGAGTACCGGGGAGCTGTTTTTT. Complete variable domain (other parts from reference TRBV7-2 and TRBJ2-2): GAGVSQSPSNKVTEKGKDVELRCDPISGHTALYWYRQSLGQGLEFLIYFQGNSAPDKSGLPSDRFSAERTGGSVSTLTIQRTQQEDSAVYLCASSFTSGSTGELFFGEGSRLTVL.

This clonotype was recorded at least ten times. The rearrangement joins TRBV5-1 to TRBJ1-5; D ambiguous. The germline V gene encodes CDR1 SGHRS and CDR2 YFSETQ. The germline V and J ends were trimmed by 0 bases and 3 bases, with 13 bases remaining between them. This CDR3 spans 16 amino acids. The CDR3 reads CASSLAGQGINQPQHF. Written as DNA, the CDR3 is TGCGCCAGCAGCTTGGCCGGTCAAGGTATCAATCAGCCCCAGCATTTT. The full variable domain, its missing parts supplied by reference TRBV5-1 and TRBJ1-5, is KAGVTQTPRYLIKTRGQQVTLSCSPISGHRSVSWYQQTPGQGLQFLFEYFSETQRNKGNFPGRFSGRQFSNSRSEMNVSTLELGDSALYLCASSLAGQGINQPQHFGDGTRLSIL.

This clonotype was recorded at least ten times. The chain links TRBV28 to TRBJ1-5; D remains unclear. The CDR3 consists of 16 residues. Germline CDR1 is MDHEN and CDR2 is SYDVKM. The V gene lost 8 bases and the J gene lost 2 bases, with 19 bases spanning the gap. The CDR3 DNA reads TGTGCCAGCCATGGGCGGGGAGGAAACCGCAATCAGCCCCAGCATTTT. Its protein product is CASHGRGGNRNQPQHF.

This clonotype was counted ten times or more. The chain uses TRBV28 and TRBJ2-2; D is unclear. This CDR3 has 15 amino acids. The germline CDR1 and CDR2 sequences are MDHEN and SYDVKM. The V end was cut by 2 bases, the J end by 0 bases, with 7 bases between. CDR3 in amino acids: CASSLLVANTGELFF. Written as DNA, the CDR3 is TGTGCCAGCAGTTTACTCGTCGCGAACACCGGGGAGCTGTTTTTT.

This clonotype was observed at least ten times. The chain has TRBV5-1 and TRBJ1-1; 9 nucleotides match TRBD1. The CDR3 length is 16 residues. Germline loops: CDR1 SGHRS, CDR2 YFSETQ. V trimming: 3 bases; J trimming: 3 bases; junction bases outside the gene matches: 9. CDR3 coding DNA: TGCGCCAGCAGCTCGGGACAGGGACGTTTGCACACTGAAGCTTTCTTT. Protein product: CASSSGQGRLHTEAFF.

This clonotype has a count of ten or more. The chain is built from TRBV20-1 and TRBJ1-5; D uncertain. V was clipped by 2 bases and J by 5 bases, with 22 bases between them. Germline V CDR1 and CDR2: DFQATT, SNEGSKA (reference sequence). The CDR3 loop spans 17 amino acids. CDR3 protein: CSARPRRMGSLYQPQHF. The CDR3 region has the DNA TGCAGTGCTAGACCCCGGCGTATGGGGTCTTTATATCAGCCCCAGCATTTT.

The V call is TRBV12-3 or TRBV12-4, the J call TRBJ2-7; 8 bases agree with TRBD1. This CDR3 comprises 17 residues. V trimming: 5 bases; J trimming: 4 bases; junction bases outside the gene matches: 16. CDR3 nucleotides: TGTGCCAGCAGTCCCCGCCAGGGGGCCTTCCCCAATTACGAGCAGTACTTC. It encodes CASSPRQGAFPNYEQYF.

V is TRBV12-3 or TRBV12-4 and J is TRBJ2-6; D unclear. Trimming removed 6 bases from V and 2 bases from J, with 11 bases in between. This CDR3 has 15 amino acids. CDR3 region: CASSLTAAGANVLTF. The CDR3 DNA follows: TGTGCCAGCAGCCTCACAGCCGCTGGGGCCAACGTCCTGACTTTC.

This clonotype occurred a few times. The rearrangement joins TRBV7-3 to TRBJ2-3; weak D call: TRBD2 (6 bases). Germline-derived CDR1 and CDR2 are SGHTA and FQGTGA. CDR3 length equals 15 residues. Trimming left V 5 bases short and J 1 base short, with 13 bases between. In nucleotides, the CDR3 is TGTGCCAGCAGCCCCGATTCGGGGGGCACAGATACGCAGTATTTT. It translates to CASSPDSGGTDTQYF. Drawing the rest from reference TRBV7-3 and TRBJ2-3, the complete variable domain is GAGVSQTPSNKVTEKGKYVELRCDPISGHTALYWYRQSLGQGPEFLIYFQGTGAADDSGLPNDRFFAVRPEGSVSTLKIQRTERGDSAVYLCASSPDSGGTDTQYFGPGTRLTVL.

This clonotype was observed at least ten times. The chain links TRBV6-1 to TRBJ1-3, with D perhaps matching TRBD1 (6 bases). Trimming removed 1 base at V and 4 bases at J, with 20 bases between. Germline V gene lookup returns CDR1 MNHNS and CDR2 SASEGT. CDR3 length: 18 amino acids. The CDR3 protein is CASSEDVWLGGRGNTIYF. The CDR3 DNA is TGTGCCAGCAGTGAAGATGTGTGGTTAGGGGGAAGAGGAAACACCATATATTTT.

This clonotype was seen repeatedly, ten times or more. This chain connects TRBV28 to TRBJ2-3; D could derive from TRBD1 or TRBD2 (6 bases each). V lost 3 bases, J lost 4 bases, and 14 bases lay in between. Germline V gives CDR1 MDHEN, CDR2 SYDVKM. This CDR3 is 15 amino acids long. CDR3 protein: CASSLGGKGSDTQYF. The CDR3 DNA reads TGTGCCAGCAGTTTGGGGGGCAAGGGTTCAGATACGCAGTATTTT.

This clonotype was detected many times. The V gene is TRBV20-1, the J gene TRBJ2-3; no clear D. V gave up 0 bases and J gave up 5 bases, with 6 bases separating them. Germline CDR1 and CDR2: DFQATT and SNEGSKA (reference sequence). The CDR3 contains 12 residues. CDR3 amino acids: CSARDRGDTQYF. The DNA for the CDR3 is TGCAGTGCTAGAGATCGTGGAGATACGCAGTATTTT.

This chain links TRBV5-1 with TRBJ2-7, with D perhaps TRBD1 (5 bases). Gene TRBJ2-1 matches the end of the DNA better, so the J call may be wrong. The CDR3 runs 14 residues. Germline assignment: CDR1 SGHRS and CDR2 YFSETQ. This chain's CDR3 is CASSLELAGREQFF. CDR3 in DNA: TGCGCCAGCAGCTTGGAATTAGCAGGGCGCGAGCAGTTCTTC.

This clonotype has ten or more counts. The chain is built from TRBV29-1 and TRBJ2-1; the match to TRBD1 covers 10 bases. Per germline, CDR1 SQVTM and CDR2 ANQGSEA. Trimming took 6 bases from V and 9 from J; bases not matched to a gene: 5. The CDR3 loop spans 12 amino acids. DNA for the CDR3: TGCAGCGTCGGGACAGGGGACGGTGAGCAGTTCTTC. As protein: CSVGTGDGEQFF.